A single TCR beta chain is shown here with its context. As yet, its antigen is unknown. Cells designated naive CD8 were CD45RO-negative and were positively selected for CCR7, with terminally differentiated effector memory CD45RA+ cells excluded. These data come from a study of shared clonotypes between healthy human individuals. Study outcomes and limitations: Measured sharing among donors was expected to vary with sequencing depth. Owing to a small donor count, the genetic and exposure-history diversity represented was limited.

V was clipped by 1 base and J by 6 bases, with 7 bases between them. The CDR3 is 13 residues long. CDR1 is LNHNV and CDR2 is YYDKDF in the germline V gene (reference sequence). Sequenced by immunoSEQ multiplex PCR; TCRdb stores in-frame clones only, minus some. This sample has 550,000 to 650,000 clones; roughly 95% occur once, and the top ten carry 0.11%. Source material: naive CD8+ T cells sorted from blood. J is TRBJ1-5 and V is TRBV15; no reliable D call. The receptor's source is a woman in her 30s in good health. CDR3 amino acids: CATSRGVGQPQHF. The CDR3, as DNA: TGTGCCACCAGCAGAGGGGTTGGTCAGCCCCAGCATTTT. Looking up the rest from reference TRBV15 and TRBJ1-5 gives the full variable domain: DAMVIQNPRYQVTQFGKPVTLSCSQTLNHNVMYWYQQKSSQAPKLLFHYYDKDFNNEADTPDNFQSRRPNTSFCFLDIRSPGLGDTAMYLCATSRGVGQPQHFGDGTRLSIL.